The rows below give T cell receptor beta chains drawn from one sample of a study of blood T cells in healthy people across ages. MiXCR was run by TCRdb on the 5' RACE reads, yielding one entry per CDR3 protein. Among roughly 730,000 distinct CDR3 sequences listed, more than 50% were seen once. The source material was blood. All receptors come from a man between 35 and 55 years old in good health. The CDR3 runs from the conserved cysteine through the conserved F or W. The order of the fields is clone size, J gene, D gene, V gene, CDR3 DNA, CDR3 protein. The D gene is left open where the match is weak. Only part of the rows carry a size: once, few, many, or a class if the clone is expanded.

clone_size: .; j_call: TRBJ2-3; d_call: .; v_call: TRBV10-2; cdr3_nt: TGCGCCAGCAGGGGGATGGCGTACACAGATACGCAGTATTTT; cdr3_aa: CASRGMAYTDTQYF
clone_size: .; j_call: TRBJ2-4; d_call: .; v_call: TRBV20-1; cdr3_nt: TGCAGTGCCTCGGAAGGGGGGAGAAACATTCAGTACTTC; cdr3_aa: CSASEGGRNIQYF
clone_size: .; j_call: TRBJ2-1; d_call: .; v_call: TRBV11-1; cdr3_nt: .; cdr3_aa: CASGGSDAEQYFGASSYNEQFF
clone_size: few; j_call: TRBJ2-1; d_call: .; v_call: TRBV7-2; cdr3_nt: TGTGCCAGCAGCTTCTGGCTACCCAATGAGCAGTTCTTC; cdr3_aa: CASSFWLPNEQFF
clone_size: few; j_call: TRBJ2-7; d_call: .; v_call: TRBV6-5; cdr3_nt: TGTGCCAGCAGTTACTCGTTCGGCCGGAGCTCCTACGAGCAGTACTTC; cdr3_aa: CASSYSFGRSSYEQYF
clone_size: few; j_call: TRBJ2-3; d_call: .; v_call: TRBV28; cdr3_nt: TGTGCCAGCAGTTTCGGTAACGGACCCGATACGCAGTATTTT; cdr3_aa: CASSFGNGPDTQYF
clone_size: few; j_call: TRBJ2-5; d_call: .; v_call: TRBV4-2; cdr3_nt: TGTGCCAGCAGCCATGTCAGTACCCTCCAAGAGACCCAGTACTTC; cdr3_aa: CASSHVSTLQETQYF
clone_size: .; j_call: TRBJ1-6; d_call: .; v_call: TRBV7-6; cdr3_nt: TGTGCCAGCAGCCCAATTGGCAGTACGAATTCACCCCTCCACTTT; cdr3_aa: CASSPIGSTNSPLHF
clone_size: .; j_call: TRBJ2-2; d_call: .; v_call: TRBV28; cdr3_nt: TGTGCCAGCAGCCTGGATGGGCACGGGGAGCTGTTTTTT; cdr3_aa: CASSLDGHGELFF
clone_size: .; j_call: TRBJ2-1; d_call: .; v_call: TRBV24-1; cdr3_nt: TGTGCCACCAGTGATTCGGGGGAAGTATACAATGAGCAGTTCTTC; cdr3_aa: CATSDSGEVYNEQFF
clone_size: .; j_call: TRBJ2-3; d_call: .; v_call: TRBV3-1; cdr3_nt: TGTGCCAGCAGCCAGCCGGGGCGTCAAAACACAGATACGCAGTATTTT; cdr3_aa: CASSQPGRQNTDTQYF
clone_size: .; j_call: TRBJ2-1; d_call: TRBD2; v_call: TRBV5-1; cdr3_nt: TGCGCCAGCGATATTAGCGGGAGCGTGGATGAGCAGTTCTTC; cdr3_aa: CASDISGSVDEQFF
clone_size: .; j_call: TRBJ1-2; d_call: .; v_call: TRBV6-5; cdr3_nt: TGTGCCAGCAGTGACGCGAGTATTTCCAGAGGCTACACCTTC; cdr3_aa: CASSDASISRGYTF
clone_size: many; j_call: TRBJ1-1; d_call: .; v_call: TRBV12-3/TRBV12-4; cdr3_nt: TGTGCCAGCAGTTTCGGTAACACTGAAGCTTTCTTT; cdr3_aa: CASSFGNTEAFF
clone_size: .; j_call: TRBJ2-7; d_call: TRBD1; v_call: TRBV6-1; cdr3_nt: TGTGCCAGCAGTGAAGCACCGGGACAGGGGCCCTACGAGCAGTACTTC; cdr3_aa: CASSEAPGQGPYEQYF
clone_size: .; j_call: TRBJ2-3; d_call: .; v_call: TRBV5-1; cdr3_nt: TGCGCCAGCAGCTTGTTGACAGGTCGTACAGATACGCAGTATTTT; cdr3_aa: CASSLLTGRTDTQYF
clone_size: .; j_call: TRBJ2-1; d_call: .; v_call: TRBV29-1; cdr3_nt: TGCAGCGTTGAAGACGTAGTCAATGAGCAGTTCTTC; cdr3_aa: CSVEDVVNEQFF
clone_size: .; j_call: TRBJ1-2; d_call: .; v_call: TRBV20-1; cdr3_nt: TGCAGTGCTAGAGATGAAATCCCCCTGATCTATGGCTACACCTTC; cdr3_aa: CSARDEIPLIYGYTF
clone_size: few; j_call: TRBJ2-1; d_call: TRBD2; v_call: TRBV6-5; cdr3_nt: TGTGCCAGCAGTTACTCGAGCGGGAGAGATTATGAGCAGTTCTTC; cdr3_aa: CASSYSSGRDYEQFF
clone_size: few; j_call: TRBJ2-7; d_call: TRBD2; v_call: TRBV28; cdr3_nt: TGTGCCAGCAGTCCCCTCGGACTAGTCTCCTACGAGCAGTACTTC; cdr3_aa: CASSPLGLVSYEQYF
clone_size: .; j_call: TRBJ2-3; d_call: TRBD2; v_call: TRBV5-6; cdr3_nt: TGTGCCAGCAGCTCGCTTGGTAGCGGGGGATACACAGATACGCAGTATTTT; cdr3_aa: CASSSLGSGGYTDTQYF
clone_size: once; j_call: TRBJ2-7; d_call: TRBD2; v_call: TRBV28; cdr3_nt: TGTGCCAGCAGTTTATGGGAGGGGACTAGCGGGACTTACGAGCAGTACTTC; cdr3_aa: CASSLWEGTSGTYEQYF
clone_size: .; j_call: TRBJ1-4; d_call: .; v_call: TRBV4-3; cdr3_nt: TGCGCCAGCAGCTACACCGGGACAAGGGGTGAAAAACTGTTTTTT; cdr3_aa: CASSYTGTRGEKLFF
clone_size: .; j_call: TRBJ2-5; d_call: .; v_call: TRBV15; cdr3_nt: TGTGCCACCAGCCTGGCGAACCCAAACCAAGAGACCCAGTACTTC; cdr3_aa: CATSLANPNQETQYF
clone_size: once; j_call: TRBJ2-7; d_call: TRBD2; v_call: TRBV6-1; cdr3_nt: TGTGCCAGCAGACACGCCTCAGCGGGGGCATATCTCTCCGAGCAGTACTTC; cdr3_aa: CASRHASAGAYLSEQYF
clone_size: .; j_call: TRBJ2-7; d_call: .; v_call: TRBV12-3/TRBV12-4; cdr3_nt: TGTGCCAGCAGTTTATGGCCCCTCCTGCCCCACGAGCAGTACTTC; cdr3_aa: CASSLWPLLPHEQYF
clone_size: few; j_call: TRBJ2-3; d_call: .; v_call: TRBV20-1; cdr3_nt: TGCAGTGCTACGACGGCCAGGTCGCGGACAGATACGCAGTATTTT; cdr3_aa: CSATTARSRTDTQYF
clone_size: .; j_call: TRBJ2-3; d_call: .; v_call: TRBV29-1; cdr3_nt: TGCAGCGTTGAAGATGTTAGCGAATTCACAGATACGCAGTATTTT; cdr3_aa: CSVEDVSEFTDTQYF
clone_size: .; j_call: TRBJ2-1; d_call: TRBD2; v_call: TRBV6-5; cdr3_nt: TGTGCCAGCAGCCGGACTAGCGGGTACAACAATGAGCAGTTCTTC; cdr3_aa: CASSRTSGYNNEQFF
clone_size: .; j_call: TRBJ1-2; d_call: .; v_call: TRBV4-2; cdr3_nt: TGTGCCAGCAGCCAAGATCGATCAGGATTCTATGGCTACACCTTC; cdr3_aa: CASSQDRSGFYGYTF
clone_size: .; j_call: TRBJ1-2; d_call: .; v_call: TRBV6-5; cdr3_nt: TGTGCCAGCAGTTACTCCCAGGGGAGGGTTGGACACGGCTACACCTTC; cdr3_aa: CASSYSQGRVGHGYTF
clone_size: .; j_call: TRBJ2-7; d_call: .; v_call: TRBV4-3; cdr3_nt: TGCGCCAGCAGCCAAGATCCTTCGGAGAAGGTCCTTTACAATGAGCAGTACTTC; cdr3_aa: CASSQDPSEKVLYNEQYF
clone_size: few; j_call: TRBJ2-1; d_call: .; v_call: TRBV4-3; cdr3_nt: TGCGCCAGCAGCCAAGATATGTCTCCCATCAATGAGCAGTTCTTC; cdr3_aa: CASSQDMSPINEQFF
clone_size: few; j_call: TRBJ2-1; d_call: .; v_call: TRBV29-1; cdr3_nt: TGCAGCGTTGAGAGGGCGCCTAGCGACTACAATGAGCAGTTCTTC; cdr3_aa: CSVERAPSDYNEQFF
clone_size: .; j_call: TRBJ2-7; d_call: TRBD2; v_call: TRBV6-1; cdr3_nt: TGTGCCAGCAGTGAAGGACTAGCCAGCGGGATTTACGAGCAGTACTTC; cdr3_aa: CASSEGLASGIYEQYF
clone_size: .; j_call: TRBJ2-5; d_call: .; v_call: TRBV27; cdr3_nt: TGTGCCAGCAGTTTGAGTTCGGGAGTCCAAGAGACCCAGTACTTC; cdr3_aa: CASSLSSGVQETQYF
clone_size: .; j_call: TRBJ1-1; d_call: .; v_call: TRBV5-8; cdr3_nt: TGTGCCAGCAGCTCAGGACAGCCCCGGTTCACTGAAGCTTTCTTT; cdr3_aa: CASSSGQPRFTEAFF
clone_size: few; j_call: TRBJ2-7; d_call: .; v_call: TRBV21-1; cdr3_nt: TGTGCCAGCAGCGAAGCCCTGTTAACAGAGTCCTACGAGCAGTACTTC; cdr3_aa: CASSEALLTESYEQYF
clone_size: few; j_call: TRBJ2-4; d_call: .; v_call: TRBV3-1; cdr3_nt: TGTGCCAGCAGCCAAGATAAAGGCCCCGGGGATGTGACCATTCAGTACTTC; cdr3_aa: CASSQDKGPGDVTIQYF
clone_size: .; j_call: TRBJ2-4; d_call: TRBD2; v_call: TRBV6-2/TRBV6-3; cdr3_nt: TGTGCCAGCAGTTACAGACTAGCGGGAGGGAAGGCCAAAAACATTCAGTACTTC; cdr3_aa: CASSYRLAGGKAKNIQYF
clone_size: .; j_call: TRBJ2-7; d_call: .; v_call: TRBV3-1; cdr3_nt: TGTGCCAGCAGCCAAGACGAGACTAGAAGCGAGCAGTACTTC; cdr3_aa: CASSQDETRSEQYF
clone_size: .; j_call: TRBJ2-1; d_call: .; v_call: TRBV24-1; cdr3_nt: TGTGCCACCAGTGAGGCACGTTACAATGAGCAGTTCTTC; cdr3_aa: CATSEARYNEQFF
clone_size: .; j_call: TRBJ2-1; d_call: .; v_call: TRBV2; cdr3_nt: TGTGCCAGCAGTAGGAGGTCCAATGAGCAGTTCTTC; cdr3_aa: CASSRRSNEQFF